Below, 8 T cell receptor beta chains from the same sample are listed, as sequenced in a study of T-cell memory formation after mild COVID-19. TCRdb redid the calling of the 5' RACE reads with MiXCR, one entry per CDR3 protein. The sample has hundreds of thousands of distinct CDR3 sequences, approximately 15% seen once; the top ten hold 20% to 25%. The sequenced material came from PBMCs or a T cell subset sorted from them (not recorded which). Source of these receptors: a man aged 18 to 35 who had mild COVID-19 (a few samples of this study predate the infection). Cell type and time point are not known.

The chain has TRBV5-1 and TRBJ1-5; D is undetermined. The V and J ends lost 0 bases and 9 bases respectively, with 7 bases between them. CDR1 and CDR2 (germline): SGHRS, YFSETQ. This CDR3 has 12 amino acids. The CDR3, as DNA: TGCGCCAGCAGCTTGGGGGGTTGGCCCCAGCATTTT. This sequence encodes CASSLGGWPQHF.

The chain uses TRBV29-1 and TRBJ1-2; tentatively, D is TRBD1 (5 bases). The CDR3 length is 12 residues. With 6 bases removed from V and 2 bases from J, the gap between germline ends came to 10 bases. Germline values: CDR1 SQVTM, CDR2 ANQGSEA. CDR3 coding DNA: TGCAGCGTGTCTGGGGGGAACTATGGCTACACCTTC. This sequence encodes CSVSGGNYGYTF. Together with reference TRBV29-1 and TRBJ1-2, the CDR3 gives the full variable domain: SAVISQKPSRDICQRGTSLTIQCQVDSQVTMMFWYRQQPGQSLTLIATANQGSEATYESGFVIDKFPISRPNLTFSTLTVSNMSPEDSSIYLCSVSGGNYGYTFGSGTRLTVV.

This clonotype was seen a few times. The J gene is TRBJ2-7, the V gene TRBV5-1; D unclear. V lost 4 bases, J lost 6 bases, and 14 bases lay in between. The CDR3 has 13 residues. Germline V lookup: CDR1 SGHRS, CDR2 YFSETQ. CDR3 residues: CASSPSKGSEQYF. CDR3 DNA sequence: TGCGCCAGCAGCCCCAGTAAGGGTAGCGAGCAGTACTTC. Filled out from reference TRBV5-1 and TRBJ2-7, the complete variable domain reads KAGVTQTPRYLIKTRGQQVTLSCSPISGHRSVSWYQQTPGQGLQFLFEYFSETQRNKGNFPGRFSGRQFSNSRSEMNVSTLELGDSALYLCASSPSKGSEQYFGPGTRLTVT.

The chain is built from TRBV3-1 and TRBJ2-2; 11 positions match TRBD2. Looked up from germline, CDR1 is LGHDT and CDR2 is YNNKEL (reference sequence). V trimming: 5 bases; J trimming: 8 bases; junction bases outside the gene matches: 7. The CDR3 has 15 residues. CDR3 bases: TGTGCCAGCAGCAGTAGCGGGGGGGCAGGAGGGGAGCTGTTTTTT. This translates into CASSSSGGAGGELFF.

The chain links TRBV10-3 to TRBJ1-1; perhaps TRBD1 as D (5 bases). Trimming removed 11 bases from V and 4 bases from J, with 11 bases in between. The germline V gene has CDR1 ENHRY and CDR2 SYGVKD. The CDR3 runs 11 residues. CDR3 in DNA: TGTGCCTCGGGGGGGATCACTGAAGCTTTCTTT. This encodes CASGGITEAFF.

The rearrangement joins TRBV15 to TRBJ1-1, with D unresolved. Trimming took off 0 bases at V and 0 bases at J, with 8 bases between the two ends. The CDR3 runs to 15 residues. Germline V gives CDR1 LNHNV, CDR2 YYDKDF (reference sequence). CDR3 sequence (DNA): TGTGCCACCAGCAGAGATATTCGGATGAACACTGAAGCTTTCTTT. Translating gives CATSRDIRMNTEAFF. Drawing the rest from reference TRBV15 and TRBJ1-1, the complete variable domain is DAMVIQNPRYQVTQFGKPVTLSCSQTLNHNVMYWYQQKSSQAPKLLFHYYDKDFNNEADTPDNFQSRRPNTSFCFLDIRSPGLGDTAMYLCATSRDIRMNTEAFFGQGTRLTVV.

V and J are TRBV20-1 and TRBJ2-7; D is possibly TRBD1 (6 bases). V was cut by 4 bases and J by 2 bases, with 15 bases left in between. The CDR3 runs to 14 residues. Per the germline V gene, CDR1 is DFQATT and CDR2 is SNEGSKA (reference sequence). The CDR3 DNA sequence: TGCAGTGCTACACTTACGGGACAAACCTACGAGCAGTACTTC. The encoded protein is CSATLTGQTYEQYF.

CDR3 in DNA: TGTGCCAGCAGTTACCCGAACACCGGGGAGCTGTTTTTT. This codes for CASSYPNTGELFF. This chain connects TRBV12-3 or TRBV12-4 to TRBJ2-2; D is unclear. The CDR3 totals 13 residues. Between the trimmed V and J ends, which lost 4 bases and 0 bases, there was a span of 3 bases.